This T cell receptor (beta chain) came from a study of blood T cell repertoires in COVID-19. Clones were read by immunoSEQ multiplex PCR, and TCRdb kept only the in-frame ones, dropping some. The repertoire holds some 250,000 clones, with about four fifths as singletons. There are 16 residues in the CDR3. Germline values: CDR1 MDHEN, CDR2 SYDVKM. J was trimmed by 3 bases and V by 7 bases; bases with no gene match: 12. The receptor was derived from a man aged 50 to 60 with active or convalescent COVID-19. The genes are TRBV28 and TRBJ1-1; TRBD1 matches at 9 bases. Input material: peripheral blood. The CDR3 loop is CASTTLQGAGYTEAFF. Here the CDR3 DNA reads TGTGCCAGCACTACTTTACAGGGGGCGGGGTACACTGAAGCTTTCTTT.